The clone carrying this TCR beta chain came up many times. In the study's own analysis: Nucleated cell counts were estimated from reference gene primer amplification. The data were produced by immunoSEQ multiplex PCR, yet TCRdb's version contains in-frame clones alone and is incomplete. The DNA was the basis for D and trimming; V, J and clone size are from that table. The sample carries about 310,000 clones, around 86% recorded once. This sample stems from a study of blood T cell repertoires in COVID-19. Study-wide background: Spain, Italy and the United States supplied samples that represented acute and convalescent COVID-19. Sample material is recorded as cDNA or gDNA derived from T cells, B-cell-depleted T cells, or PBMCs.

The CDR3 is made up of 17 amino acids. Germline V lookup: CDR1 SEHNR, CDR2 FQNEAQ (reference sequence). V was trimmed by 1 base and J by 5 bases, leaving 18 bases between them. Source material: peripheral blood. The TCR comes from a man in his forties or fifties with active or convalescent COVID-19. The chain joins TRBV7-9 to TRBJ2-1; D perhaps matches TRBD2 (5 bases). The chain's CDR3 is CASSLGWSGSLNNEQFF. In DNA form, the CDR3 reads TGTGCCAGCAGCTTAGGATGGAGTGGGAGTCTTAACAATGAGCAGTTCTTC.